Below, one TCR beta chain is given with its context. Its antigen is currently unknown. These data belong to a study of cytomegalovirus exposure and HLA in healthy donors. Study summary: The platform used for the roughly 120 validation repertoires matched that of the 666 first-cohort repertoires, a later analysis reported. Study findings and constraints: The authors listed 164 TCR beta chains as cytomegalovirus-associated. The tendency of first-cohort TCR clusters to co-occur in the 95 to 150 validation repertoires was the finding of a later analysis.

V was shortened by 3 bases and J by 5 bases, with 13 bases between the two germline ends. This CDR3 spans 14 amino acids. The germline V gene encodes CDR1 MDHEN and CDR2 SYDVKM. Repertoires were generated with immunoSEQ multiplex PCR, while TCRdb's copy carries only in-frame clones and drops some. The sample contains some 140,000 clones, nearly 90% of which appear only once. The donors formed part of the roughly 120-subject validation cohort, distinct from the 666-subject first cohort. Sequenced input: PBMCs. This chain links TRBV28 with TRBJ2-5; D is uncertain. The clonotype originates from a woman between 18 and 30 years old in good health and CMV-seropositive. In nucleotides, the CDR3 is TGTGCCAGCAGTTTCCAGCGCTACGGGGAGACCCAGTACTTC. Residues: CASSFQRYGETQYF.